The 23 T cell receptor beta chains below all came from one sample that was sequenced in a study of PD-1 blockade in classical Hodgkin lymphoma. Each and every patient relapsed after autologous stem cell transplantation, and patients got differing brentuximab vedotin exposure. Profiling relied on immunoSEQ multiplex PCR, and the TCRdb table lists in-frame clones only, not all of them. The sample lists around 8,000 clones, roughly 80% occurring once. This sample comprised peripheral blood mononuclear cells (PBMCs), obtained at baseline. These receptors were obtained from a human donor with classical Hodgkin lymphoma.

The V gene is TRBV2, the J gene TRBJ2-1; D is ambiguous. Germline V gene lookup returns CDR1 SNHLY and CDR2 FYNNEI. This CDR3 has 12 residues. V was pared by 6 bases and J by 3 bases, with 6 bases between. This chain's CDR3 is CASRGGYNEQFF. The CDR3 DNA reads as TGTGCCAGCAGGGGTGGCTACAATGAGCAGTTCTTC.

CDR3 sequence: CAWSVGIDQPQHF. As DNA, the CDR3 is TGTGCCTGGAGTGTTGGGATAGATCAGCCCCAGCATTTT. V usage is TRBV30 and J usage is TRBJ1-5; D remains unclear. V was trimmed by 0 bases and J by 5 bases, leaving 8 bases between them. CDR1 GTSNPN and CDR2 SVGIG come from the germline V gene (reference sequence). The length of the CDR3 is 13 residues.

The CDR3 DNA reads TGTGCTAGTGGAACCCCCTCCCCAACCTACGAGCAGTACTTC. This gives the protein CASGTPSPTYEQYF. V is TRBV12-5 and J is TRBJ2-7; D is unresolved. Trimming shortened V by 6 bases and J by 2 bases, and 14 bases separated the two germline ends. Germline CDR1 LGHNT, CDR2 FRNRAP. The CDR3 consists of 14 residues.

The chain combines TRBV10-1 with TRBJ2-7, with TRBD2 matching over 14 bases. CDR1 is WNHNN, CDR2 SYGVQD, per germline (reference sequence). The CDR3 contains 15 residues. Trimming at V came to 6 bases and at J to 3 bases, leaving 4 bases not matched to a gene. The CDR3 here is CASSDGLAGGYEQYF. The CDR3 DNA is TGCGCCAGCAGCGACGGACTAGCGGGAGGCTACGAGCAGTACTTC.

The chain links TRBV30 to TRBJ1-6; no clear D gene. The CDR3 spans 14 residues. Germline CDR1 and CDR2: GTSNPN and SVGIG (reference sequence). The germline V and J ends were trimmed by 2 bases and 8 bases, with 13 bases remaining between them. CDR3: CAWSSGSGDSPLHF. In DNA, the CDR3 is TGTGCCTGGAGTTCAGGATCTGGGGATTCACCCCTCCACTTT.

This chain connects TRBV13 to TRBJ2-5; D is perhaps TRBD1 or TRBD2 (5 bases each). V gave up 0 bases and J gave up 1 base, with 9 bases separating them. This CDR3 has 15 residues. CDR1 is PRHDT, CDR2 FYEKMQ, per germline (reference sequence). The CDR3 spells CASSLGGAGQETQYF. The CDR3 DNA follows: TGTGCCAGCAGCTTAGGCGGGGCGGGCCAAGAGACCCAGTACTTC.

V usage is TRBV9 and J usage is TRBJ2-7, with D unclear. Germline V gene lookup returns CDR1 SGDLS and CDR2 YYNGEE. The CDR3 totals 13 residues. V dropped 3 bases and J dropped 3 bases, with 10 bases sitting between them. The CDR3 loop is CASSASPDYEQYF. CDR3 sequence (DNA): TGTGCCAGCAGCGCGAGTCCGGACTACGAGCAGTACTTC. The full variable domain, with the rest looked up from reference TRBV9 and TRBJ2-7, is DSGVTQTPKHLITATGQRVTLRCSPRSGDLSVYWYQQSLDQGLQFLIQYYNGEERAKGNILERFSAQQFPDLHSELNLSSLELGDSALYFCASSASPDYEQYFGPGTRLTVT.

This chain connects TRBV28 to TRBJ1-1, with D possibly matching TRBD1 (5 bases). The CDR3 has 15 residues. The germline V gene encodes CDR1 MDHEN and CDR2 SYDVKM. Trimming cost V 1 base and J 1 base, with 10 bases left between them. This CDR3 is CASSLLDRENTEAFF. The CDR3 nucleotides read TGTGCCAGCAGTTTATTAGACAGAGAGAACACTGAAGCTTTCTTT.

The chain combines TRBV4-2 with TRBJ2-1; D ambiguous. This CDR3 has 11 residues. From germline, CDR1 is LGHNA and CDR2 YNFKEQ. The V end was cut by 5 bases, the J end by 7 bases, with 6 bases between. The CDR3 DNA is TGTGCCAGCAGCTTGGAGAATGAGCAGTTCTTC. Its translation is CASSLENEQFF.

This chain links TRBV7-9 with TRBJ2-7, with a possible D match to TRBD2 (5 bases). The CDR3 consists of 16 residues. The V gene's germline CDR1 is SEHNR and CDR2 FQNEAQ (reference sequence). V shed 4 bases and J shed 1 base, with 17 bases lying between them. Written as DNA, the CDR3 is TGTGCCAGCAGCTCTCCACTGATGAGGGTGTCCTACGAGCAGTACTTC. Translating it yields CASSSPLMRVSYEQYF.

This chain joins TRBV20-1 and TRBJ2-1; TRBD2 is a possible D gene (5 bases). Germline assignment: CDR1 DFQATT and CDR2 SNEGSKA (reference sequence). The CDR3 is made up of 10 amino acids. V lost 6 bases and J 9 bases, leaving 9 bases between the germline ends. As DNA, the CDR3 is TGCAGTGCAGACGGGGTTGAGCAGTTCTTC. Translating gives CSADGVEQFF.

The chain joins TRBV2 to TRBJ2-1; TRBD2 agrees at 10 bases. This CDR3 spans 15 amino acids. Looked up from germline, CDR1 is SNHLY and CDR2 is FYNNEI. Trimming took 6 bases from V and 7 from J; bases not matched to a gene: 9. Here the CDR3 DNA reads TGTGCCAGCAGCCAAAGAGCGGGAGGGCCGAATGAGCAGTTCTTC. Protein: CASSQRAGGPNEQFF.

The V and J genes are TRBV4-2 and TRBJ2-2; D perhaps matches TRBD2 (5 bases). Germline assignment: CDR1 LGHNA and CDR2 YNFKEQ. This CDR3 is 16 amino acids long. The V end lost 0 bases, the J end lost 3 bases, and 11 bases lay between the germline ends. CDR3 protein: CASSQEGSRYTGELFF. The CDR3 coding sequence is TGTGCCAGCAGCCAAGAAGGGAGTAGATACACCGGGGAGCTGTTTTTT.

The rearrangement links TRBV27 to TRBJ2-2; 8 nucleotides align to TRBD2. J lost 5 bases, V lost 2 bases, and 10 bases had no gene match. Germline CDR1 MNHEY, CDR2 SMNVEV (reference sequence). The CDR3 runs 17 residues. CDR3 nucleotide sequence: TGTGCCAGCAGTTTAAGGTCGCGGGAGGATTATACCGGGGAGCTGTTTTTT. Translation: CASSLRSREDYTGELFF.

CDR3 in DNA: TGTGCCTGGAGGTGGGGACCTAGCACAGATACGCAGTATTTT. Its protein is CAWRWGPSTDTQYF. The chain links TRBV30 to TRBJ2-3, with D perhaps given as TRBD1 or TRBD2 (5 bases each). The CDR3 contains 14 residues. Trimming took off 3 bases at V and 0 bases at J, with 10 bases between the two ends. Germline V gene lookup returns CDR1 GTSNPN and CDR2 SVGIG (reference sequence).

The chain uses TRBV14 and TRBJ1-2, with TRBD1 identical over 8 bases. The V and J ends lost 4 bases and 4 bases, in that order; junction bases with no gene match: 8. The CDR3 is made up of 15 amino acids. CDR1 is SGHDN, CDR2 FVKESK, per germline. DNA of the CDR3: TGTGCCAGCAGCCCATCAGGGGGCAGAGGCTATGGCTACACCTTC. This gives the protein CASSPSGGRGYGYTF. Using reference TRBV14 and TRBJ1-2 for the parts outside the CDR3, the full variable domain is EAGVTQFPSHSVIEKGQTVTLRCDPISGHDNLYWYRRVMGKEIKFLLHFVKESKQDESGMPNNRFLAERTGGTYSTLKVQPAELEDSGVYFCASSPSGGRGYGYTFGSGTRLTVV.

In DNA form, the CDR3 reads TGTGCCAGCAGACCTTTTTCCCTCTCGGCGAGCTCCTACAATGAGCAGTTCTTC. This sequence encodes CASRPFSLSASSYNEQFF. The chain couples TRBV11-2 to TRBJ2-1, with D unclear. CDR1 and CDR2 (germline): SGHAT, FQNNGV. The CDR3 runs 18 residues. V was pared by 6 bases and J by 0 bases, with 21 bases between.

This clone is a singleton in its sample. V gene TRBV30 combines with J gene TRBJ2-3; TRBD2 aligns across 8 bases. The CDR3 sequence is 18 residues long. The germline V gene encodes CDR1 GTSNPN and CDR2 SVGIG (reference sequence). J lost 6 bases, V lost 3 bases, and 20 bases had no gene match. The DNA of the CDR3 is TGTGCCTGGAGAGGACTAGCTCCTAATTCTACCTCCCTGGATACGCAGTATTTT. Its protein is CAWRGLAPNSTSLDTQYF.

This clone appeared a single time. This chain connects TRBV19 to TRBJ2-7, with TRBD1 as a possible D gene (5 bases). Germline V gene sequence: CDR1 LNHDA, CDR2 SQIVND (reference sequence). CDR3 size: 15 residues. The ends were cut back, 5 bases at V and 3 bases at J, with 17 bases in the middle. CDR3 DNA sequence: TGTGCCAGTAGTGGCCGCACATACGGACACTACGAGCAGTACTTC. It is translated as CASSGRTYGHYEQYF.

In the case of this clone: This specimen includes other DNA sequences encoding the same CDR3. The V and J genes are TRBV19 and TRBJ2-1; 8 bases fit TRBD1. From germline, CDR1 is LNHDA and CDR2 SQIVND (reference sequence). The CDR3 spans 15 residues. V shed 2 bases, J shed 8 bases, and the junction held 8 bases outside the gene matches. CDR3 sequence reads: CASSINRGVGDEQFF. CDR3 nucleotide sequence: TGTGCCAGTAGTATAAACAGGGGGGTGGGTGATGAGCAGTTCTTC.

J is TRBJ2-5 and V is TRBV6-6, with D perhaps being TRBD1 or TRBD2 (5 bases each). From germline, CDR1 is MNHNY and CDR2 SVGAGI (reference sequence). V lost 0 bases and J 5 bases, leaving 10 bases between the germline ends. The CDR3 has 14 amino acids. The CDR3 DNA reads as TGTGCCAGCAGTTACTCGCCGGGGACCGAGACCCAGTACTTC. It is translated as CASSYSPGTETQYF.

Only one count was recorded for this clone. The chain employs TRBV7-6 and TRBJ2-7; possibly TRBD2 for D (5 bases). The V gene lost 1 base and the J gene lost 5 bases, with 15 bases spanning the gap. This CDR3 has 15 residues. Germline CDR1 SGHVS, CDR2 FNYEAQ. The CDR3 protein is CASSLGTLYYDEQYF. As DNA, the CDR3 is TGTGCCAGCAGCTTAGGGACTCTCTACTACGACGAGCAGTACTTC. The whole variable domain, filled in from reference TRBV7-6 and TRBJ2-7, reads GAGVSQSPRYKVTKRGQDVALRCDPISGHVSLYWYRQALGQGPEFLTYFNYEAQQDKSGLPNDRFSAERPEGSISTLTIQRTEQRDSAMYRCASSLGTLYYDEQYFGPGTRLTVT.

This clone was recorded only once. The chain has TRBV5-4 and TRBJ2-5, with D perhaps TRBD1 (6 bases). V was shortened by 4 bases and J by 4 bases, with 8 bases between the two germline ends. Per the germline V gene, CDR1 is SGHNT and CDR2 is YYREEE (reference sequence). The CDR3 has 12 amino acids. The chain's CDR3 is CASSPGVETQYF. Here the CDR3 DNA reads TGTGCCAGCAGCCCAGGGGTAGAGACCCAGTACTTC. Supplemented by reference TRBV5-4 and TRBJ2-5, the full variable domain reads ETGVTQSPTHLIKTRGQQVTLRCSSQSGHNTVSWYQQALGQGPQFIFQYYREEENGRGNFPPRFSGLQFPNYSSELNVNALELDDSALYLCASSPGVETQYFGPGTRLLVL.